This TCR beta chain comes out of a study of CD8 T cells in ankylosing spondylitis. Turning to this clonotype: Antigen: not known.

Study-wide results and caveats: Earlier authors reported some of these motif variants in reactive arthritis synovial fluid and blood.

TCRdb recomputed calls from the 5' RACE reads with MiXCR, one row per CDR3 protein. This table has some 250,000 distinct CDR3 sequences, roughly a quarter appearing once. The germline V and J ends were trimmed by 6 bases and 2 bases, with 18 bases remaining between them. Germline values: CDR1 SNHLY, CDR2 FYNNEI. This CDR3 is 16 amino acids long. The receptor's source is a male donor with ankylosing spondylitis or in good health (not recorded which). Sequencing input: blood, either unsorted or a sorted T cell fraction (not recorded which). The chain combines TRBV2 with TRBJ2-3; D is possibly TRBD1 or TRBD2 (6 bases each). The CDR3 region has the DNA TGTGCCAGCAGCGACGAGGGGGGCCGCCTCACAGATACGCAGTATTTT. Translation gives CASSDEGGRLTDTQYF. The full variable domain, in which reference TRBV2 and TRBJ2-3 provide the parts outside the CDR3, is EPEVTQTPSHQVTQMGQEVILRCVPISNHLYFYWYRQILGQKVEFLVSFYNNEISEKSEIFDDQFSVERPDGSNFTLKIRSTKLEDSAMYFCASSDEGGRLTDTQYFGPGTRLTVL.